This T cell receptor (beta chain) was retrieved from a study of blood T cell repertoires in COVID-19. The wider study: PBMCs, B-cell-depleted T cells, or T cells provided the cDNA or gDNA that made up the material.

This clone has a single count. In germline, CDR1 is LGHDT, CDR2 YNNKEL (reference sequence). V dropped 3 bases and J dropped 11; count of bases not matched to a gene: 11. CDR3 size: 14 residues. The table came from immunoSEQ multiplex PCR; TCRdb's copy has only in-frame clones and leaves some out. The table lists 70,000 to 95,000 clones, approximately 80% of them singletons. Input material: peripheral blood. The V gene is TRBV3-1 (or the pseudogene TRBV3-2), the J gene TRBJ1-1; 8 nucleotides line up with TRBD1. The clonotype originates from a woman in her thirties or forties with active or convalescent COVID-19. The CDR3 sequence is CASSHSGGRVEAFF. The CDR3, as DNA: TGTGCCAGCAGCCACTCAGGGGGCAGGGTCGAGGCTTTCTTT.